This TCR beta chain was observed in a study of cytomegalovirus exposure and HLA in healthy donors. Points from the study as a whole: The study designated roughly 160 TCR beta chains cytomegalovirus-associated.

As to this clone: The antigen is unknown.

The PCR ran on 60 Vbeta and 13 Jbeta primers. The data were produced by immunoSEQ multiplex PCR, yet TCRdb's version contains in-frame clones alone and is incomplete. The profile covers 85,000 to 130,000 clones, with roughly 80% appearing a single time and roughly 3.6% taken by the ten largest. Healthy bone marrow donors made up the donors. V lost 3 bases, J lost 4 bases, and 12 bases lay in between. CDR1 is SEHNR and CDR2 is FQNEAQ in the germline V gene (reference sequence). The CDR3 extends over 14 amino acids. The sequenced sample was PBMCs. The sequence came from a man between 60 and 75 years old in good health and CMV-seronegative. This chain uses TRBV7-9 with TRBJ1-1; no clear D. The CDR3 spells CASSFSVRGTEAFF. The CDR3 nucleotides read TGTGCCAGCAGCTTCTCCGTTCGCGGCACTGAAGCTTTCTTT.